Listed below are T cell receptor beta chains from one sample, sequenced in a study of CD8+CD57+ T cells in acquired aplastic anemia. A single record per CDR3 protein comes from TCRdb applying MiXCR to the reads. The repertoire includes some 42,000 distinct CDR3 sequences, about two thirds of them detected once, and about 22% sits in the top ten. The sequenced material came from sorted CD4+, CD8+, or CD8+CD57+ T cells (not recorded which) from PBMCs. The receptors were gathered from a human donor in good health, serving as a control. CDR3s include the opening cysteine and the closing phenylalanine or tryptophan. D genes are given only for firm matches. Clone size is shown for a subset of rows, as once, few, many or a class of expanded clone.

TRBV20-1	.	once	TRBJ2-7	CSAIGQPTYEQYF	TGCAGTGCTATAGGACAGCCAACTTACGAGCAGTACTTC
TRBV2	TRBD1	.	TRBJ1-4	CASSMGTGKKLFF	TGTGCCAGCAGTATGGGGACAGGGAAAAAACTGTTTTTT
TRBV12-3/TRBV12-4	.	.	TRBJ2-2	CASSRTVNTGELFF	TGTGCCAGCAGTAGGACCGTCAACACCGGGGAGCTGTTTTTT
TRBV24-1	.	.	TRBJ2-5	CATSDRRPGQETQYF	TGTGCCACCAGTGACCGACGGCCTGGACAAGAGACCCAGTACTTC
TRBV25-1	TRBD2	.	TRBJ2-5	CASRWTSGETQYF	TGTGCCAGCAGGTGGACTAGCGGAGAGACCCAGTACTTC
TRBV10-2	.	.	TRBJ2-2	CASSESRSGGDTGELFF	TGCGCCAGCAGTGAGTCAAGGTCGGGCGGTGACACCGGGGAGCTGTTTTTT
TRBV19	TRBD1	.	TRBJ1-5	CASSTRQGRGNQPQHF	TGTGCCAGTAGTACCCGACAGGGACGGGGCAATCAGCCCCAGCATTTT
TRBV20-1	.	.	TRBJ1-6	CSANNPPLHF	TGCAGTGCTAACAATCCACCCCTCCACTTT
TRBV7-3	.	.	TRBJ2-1	CASSLVDGNNEQFF	TGTGCCAGCAGCTTAGTTGACGGGAACAATGAGCAGTTCTTC
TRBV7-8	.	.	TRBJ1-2	CASSPIVRQGYTF	TGTGCCAGCAGTCCTATTGTTAGACAAGGCTACACCTTC
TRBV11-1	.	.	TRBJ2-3	CASSSLTGGTDTQYF	TGTGCCAGCAGCTCCCTCACGGGGGGCACAGATACGCAGTATTTT
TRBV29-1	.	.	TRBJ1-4	CSARTGGDEKLFF	TGCAGCGCCCGGACGGGAGGGGACGAAAAACTGTTTTTT
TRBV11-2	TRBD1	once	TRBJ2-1	CASSIGTGYNEQFF	TGTGCCAGTAGTATAGGGACAGGATACAATGAGCAGTTCTTC
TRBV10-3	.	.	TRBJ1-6	CAIRGEGGSPLHF	TGTGCCATCAGGGGGGAAGGGGGTTCACCCCTCCACTTT
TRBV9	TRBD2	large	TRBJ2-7	CASSVAPAGTYEQYF	TGTGCCAGCAGCGTAGCTCCAGCGGGGACCTACGAGCAGTACTTC